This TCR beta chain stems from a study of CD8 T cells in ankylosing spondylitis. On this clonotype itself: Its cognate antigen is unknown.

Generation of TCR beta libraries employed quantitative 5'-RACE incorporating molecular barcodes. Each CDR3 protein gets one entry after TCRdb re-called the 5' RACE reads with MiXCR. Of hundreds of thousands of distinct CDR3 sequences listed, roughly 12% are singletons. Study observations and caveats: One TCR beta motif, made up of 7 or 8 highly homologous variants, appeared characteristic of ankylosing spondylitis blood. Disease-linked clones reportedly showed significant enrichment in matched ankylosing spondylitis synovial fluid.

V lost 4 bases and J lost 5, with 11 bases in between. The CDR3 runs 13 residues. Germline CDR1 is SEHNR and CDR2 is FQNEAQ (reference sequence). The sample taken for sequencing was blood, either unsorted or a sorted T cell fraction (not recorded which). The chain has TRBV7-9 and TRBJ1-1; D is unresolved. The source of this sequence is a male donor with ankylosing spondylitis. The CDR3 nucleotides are TGTGCCAGCAGCTGGGCGGCGGAAACTGAAGCTTTCTTT. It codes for CASSWAAETEAFF.